This paragraph reports one TCR beta chain. The antigen is unknown. This entry belongs to a study of vaccination effects on CD4 cells after COVID-19. The repertoire was sequenced with immunoSEQ multiplex PCR; TCRdb's copy has only in-frame clones and lacks some. The table has about 46,000 clones, approximately 81% seen once. Culture proceeded for 10 days, and CD4+ T cells were then isolated. The receptor was isolated from a human donor who had a prior SARS-CoV-2 infection. The input for sequencing was CD4+ T cells from PBMCs cultured without peptide, taken before COVID-19 vaccination.

The CDR3 DNA sequence: TGCGCCAGCAGCCCCGAACCCCGGGACAGGGTCCTTTTCAACACTGAAGCTTTCTTT. Translation: CASSPEPRDRVLFNTEAFF. The chain couples TRBV5-1 to TRBJ1-1; 9 bases match TRBD1. This CDR3 spans 19 amino acids. Germline V CDR1 and CDR2: SGHRS, YFSETQ. Trimming took 4 bases from V and 2 from J; bases not matched to a gene: 18.